The 22 T cell receptor beta chains given below trace back to one sample, sequenced in a study of T cells in Graves' hyperthyroidism and ophthalmopathy. Authors of the study amplified TCR beta CDR3 regions from RNA transcripts. The HTBI primer set drove a first-round RT-PCR of the TCR CDR3. One entry per CDR3 protein, called by TCRdb with MiXCR from the multiplex PCR reads. Of 600,000 or so distinct CDR3 sequences in the sample, more than 13% were seen once. The sample consisted of blood. The origin of the receptors is a woman younger than 30 with Graves' ophthalmopathy.

Many counts were recorded for this clonotype. The V gene is TRBV5-1, the J gene TRBJ1-1; TRBD1 matches 7 bases. CDR1 and CDR2 from the germline V gene are SGHRS and YFSETQ. This CDR3 spans 15 amino acids. V lost 5 bases, J lost 1 base, and 8 bases stayed unmatched. For the CDR3, the DNA is TGCGCCAGCAGGCTGAGGCAGGGGGGGAACACTGAAGCTTTCTTT. It specifies CASRLRQGGNTEAFF.

J is TRBJ2-1 and V is TRBV27, with 11 bases identical to TRBD2. Germline trimming cut 8 bases from V and 10 bases from J; bases unmatched to any gene: 4. The V gene's germline CDR1 is MNHEY and CDR2 SMNVEV (reference sequence). CDR3 length equals 12 residues. The CDR3 protein is CASWRLAGEQFF. CDR3 sequence (DNA): TGTGCCAGCTGGCGACTAGCGGGGGAGCAGTTCTTC.

In its sample, this clonotype was seen a few times. The V call is TRBV7-9, the J call TRBJ2-2; TRBD1 is a possible D gene (6 bases). Germline CDR1 is SEHNR and CDR2 is FQNEAQ (reference sequence). The ends were cut back, 6 bases at V and 6 bases at J, with 20 bases in the middle. The CDR3 is made up of 16 amino acids. CDR3 in amino acids: CASRSRRTVGSGELFF. The CDR3 nucleotides are TGTGCCAGCAGATCCAGGCGGACAGTTGGTTCCGGGGAGCTGTTTTTT.

This clonotype showed up many times. The rearrangement joins TRBV5-1 to TRBJ1-1; the D gene is possibly TRBD1 (6 bases). Trimming stripped 2 bases from V and 3 bases from J, with 20 bases between. Germline loops: CDR1 SGHRS, CDR2 YFSETQ. This CDR3 has 17 amino acids. CDR3 in DNA: TGCGCCAGCAGCTTCGCCGGGGGGCCCTTAGGGGACACTGAAGCTTTCTTT. This translates into CASSFAGGPLGDTEAFF.

The sample holds one count of this clonotype. A much more abundant neighbour one base away suggests this may be a read error. The CDR3 carries no conserved terminal phenylalanine or tryptophan, so it likely arises from a read error. This chain joins TRBV7-2 and TRBJ1-1; 9 nucleotides agree with TRBD1. The CDR3 covers 17 residues. Trimming at V came to 5 bases and at J to 0 bases, leaving 10 bases not matched to a gene. Germline CDR1 reads SGHTA; CDR2 reads FQGNSA. CDR3 loop: CASSQWGQGNLNTEAFL. In DNA, the CDR3 is TGTGCCAGCAGCCAATGGGGACAGGGAAACCTGAACACTGAAGCTTTCCTT.

This clonotype was seen more than once but under ten times. This chain connects TRBV11-2 to TRBJ2-1; D uncertain. Per the germline V gene, CDR1 is SGHAT and CDR2 is FQNNGV. This CDR3 spans 13 amino acids. Trimming stripped 1 base from V and 4 bases from J, with 5 bases between. The CDR3 sequence is CASSLAKYNEQFF. The CDR3 nucleotides read TGTGCCAGCAGCTTAGCTAAATACAATGAGCAGTTCTTC.

This clonotype was observed at least ten times. V and J are TRBV12-3 or TRBV12-4 and TRBJ2-5; 9 bases map to TRBD1. The ends lost 3 bases at V and 5 bases at J; junction bases unmatched: 10. The CDR3 is made up of 16 amino acids. CDR3 sequence (DNA): TGTGCCAGCAGTTTTTACGGACAGGGGCCTGGGGAGACCCAGTACTTC. Translation: CASSFYGQGPGETQYF.

The sample holds many counts of this clonotype. V is TRBV6-1 and J is TRBJ2-3; 7 bases agree with TRBD1. The V segment lost 6 bases and the J segment 0 bases; nucleotides outside the gene matches: 12. This CDR3 comprises 17 residues. Per germline, CDR1 MNHNS and CDR2 SASEGT. The CDR3 sequence is CASSQVQDRFSTDTQYF. In DNA form, the CDR3 reads TGTGCCAGCAGCCAAGTGCAGGACAGGTTTAGCACAGATACGCAGTATTTT.

The sample holds many counts of this clonotype. CDR3 sequence: CASSSNAGGYEQYF. The DNA of the CDR3 is TGTGCCAGCTCTTCTAACGCGGGAGGTTACGAGCAGTACTTC. The chain has TRBV28 and TRBJ2-7; TRBD2 matches at 8 bases. Germline lookup yields CDR1 MDHEN and CDR2 SYDVKM. V shed 8 bases, J shed 4 bases, and the junction held 10 bases outside the gene matches. There are 14 residues in the CDR3.

This clonotype has a count of ten or more. An end of the junction does not agree with germline; a read error may underlie this. The J gene is TRBJ2-3, the V gene TRBV5-1; no clear D. Germline V lookup: CDR1 SGHRS, CDR2 YFSETQ. The CDR3 extends over 14 amino acids. CDR3 amino acids: CASSLASGTDTQYF. As DNA, the CDR3 is TGTGCCAGCAGCTTAGCAAGTGGCACAGATACGCAGTATTTT.

This clonotype was detected many times. The chain combines TRBV30 with TRBJ1-1; no definite D call. Trimming stripped 3 bases from V and 1 base from J, with 9 bases between. Germline V gene data show CDR1 as GTSNPN and CDR2 as SVGIG (reference sequence). The CDR3 is 13 amino acids. CDR3 sequence (DNA): TGTGCCTGGAGCCTAAGTGGGAACACTGAAGCTTTCTTT. Translation: CAWSLSGNTEAFF.

This clonotype was observed many times. J is TRBJ2-1 and V is TRBV29-1; weak D call: TRBD1 (5 bases). Germline-derived CDR1 and CDR2 are SQVTM and ANQGSEA. V was trimmed by 6 bases and J by 2 bases, leaving 14 bases between them. The CDR3 extends over 14 amino acids. The CDR3 sequence: CSVGYRKAYNEQFF. The CDR3 bases are TGCAGCGTGGGCTACAGGAAGGCCTACAATGAGCAGTTCTTC.

This clonotype was counted ten times or more. The chain couples TRBV5-5 to TRBJ1-5; D unclear. Trimming pared 3 bases from V and 2 bases from J, leaving 9 bases between. This CDR3 has 14 residues. Per germline, CDR1 SGHKS and CDR2 YYEKEE (reference sequence). Here the CDR3 DNA reads TGTGCCAGCAGCTCCGGACGGGGCAATCAGCCCCAGCATTTT. Amino acids: CASSSGRGNQPQHF. The entire variable domain, with the rest obtained from reference TRBV5-5 and TRBJ1-5, is as follows: DAGVTQSPTHLIKTRGQQVTLRCSPISGHKSVSWYQQVLGQGPQFIFQYYEKEERGRGNFPDRFSARQFPNYSSELNVNALLLGDSALYLCASSSGRGNQPQHFGDGTRLSIL.

This clonotype was detected many times. The chain carries TRBV27 and TRBJ2-5; D is perhaps TRBD1 (5 bases). Germline V gene sequence: CDR1 MNHEY, CDR2 SMNVEV (reference sequence). This CDR3 spans 15 amino acids. The ends were cut back, 8 bases at V and 1 base at J, with 17 bases in the middle. CDR3 sequence (DNA): TGTGCCAGCGGTGACAGCCGGTCGGTCCAAGAGACCCAGTACTTC. This sequence encodes CASGDSRSVQETQYF.

This clonotype has at least ten counts. The rearrangement uses TRBV11-1 and TRBJ2-1; 7 bases align to TRBD2. Germline trimming cut 5 bases from V and 5 bases from J; bases unmatched to any gene: 12. This CDR3 comprises 16 residues. Germline CDR1 and CDR2: SGHAT and FQDESV (reference sequence). The DNA of the CDR3 is TGTGCCAGCAGCCACTTATTTCTAGCGGCAAACAATGAGCAGTTCTTC. This codes for CASSHLFLAANNEQFF.

Regarding this clonotype: Compared with germline, one end of the junction differs, possibly owing to a read error. The V call is TRBV7-7, the J call TRBJ2-7; no firm D call. The CDR3 runs 13 residues. The germline V gene encodes CDR1 SSHAT and CDR2 FNYEAQ (reference sequence). The CDR3 here is CASSLDWSGEQYF. The CDR3 DNA is TGTGCTAGCAGCTTAGACTGGTCCGGTGAGCAGTACTTC. Complete variable domain (other parts from reference TRBV7-7 and TRBJ2-7): GAGVSQSPRYKVTKRGQDVTLRCDPISSHATLYWYQQALGQGPEFLTYFNYEAQPDKSGLPSDRFSAERPEGSISTLTIQRTEQRDSAMYRCASSLDWSGEQYFGPGTRLTVT.

This clonotype was found many times. V usage is TRBV11-1 and J usage is TRBJ2-7; the match to TRBD2 covers 8 bases. The germline CDR1 and CDR2 sequences are SGHAT and FQDESV (reference sequence). The CDR3 has 17 amino acids. Trimming took 1 base from V and 0 from J; bases not matched to a gene: 8. The CDR3: CASSLGRAGANSYEQYF. The CDR3 DNA reads as TGTGCCAGCAGCTTAGGCCGAGCGGGAGCGAACTCCTACGAGCAGTACTTC.

This clonotype occurred many times. The chain employs TRBV10-3 and TRBJ2-1; the D gene could be TRBD1 or TRBD2 (7 bases each). CDR1 and CDR2 (germline): ENHRY, SYGVKD. Deletions cut 0 bases from V and 7 bases from J, with 10 bases between. This CDR3 comprises 14 residues. CDR3 DNA sequence: TGTGCCATCAGTGAGTCCAGGGGGGGTAATGAGCAGTTCTTC. Translation gives CAISESRGGNEQFF.

The sample holds many counts of this clonotype. The chain recombines TRBV2 with TRBJ1-2; 8 nucleotides align to TRBD1. V shed 5 bases and J 2 bases; nucleotides not matched to a gene: 7. Germline lookup yields CDR1 SNHLY and CDR2 FYNNEI. The CDR3 runs 15 residues. In nucleotides, the CDR3 is TGTGCCAGCAGTCTTGGACAGGGAACAAACTATGGCTACACCTTC. Translation gives CASSLGQGTNYGYTF.

At least ten counts were recorded for this clonotype. The rearrangement joins TRBV24-1 to TRBJ2-7; D perhaps matches TRBD1 (6 bases). Germline values: CDR1 KGHDR, CDR2 SFDVKD. This CDR3 contains 14 residues. Trimming took 4 bases from V and 4 from J, leaving 13 bases between them. CDR3 region: CATSETGNFYEQYF. The DNA of the CDR3 is TGTGCCACCAGTGAGACAGGAAATTTTTACGAGCAGTACTTC.

This clonotype came up a few times. V gene TRBV20-1 combines with J gene TRBJ1-4; 9 positions match TRBD1. V shed 3 bases, J shed 6 bases, and the junction held 14 bases outside the gene matches. The CDR3 is made up of 17 amino acids. Germline lookup yields CDR1 DFQATT and CDR2 SNEGSKA (reference sequence). The CDR3 region is CSASRWRQGGLDEKLFF. The CDR3 nucleotides read TGCAGTGCTAGTCGGTGGAGACAGGGGGGTTTAGATGAAAAACTGTTTTTT.

This clonotype was seen a few times. V gene TRBV6-1 combines with J gene TRBJ1-2; D is unresolved. The CDR3 is 14 amino acids. V shed 0 bases and J shed 4 bases, with 9 bases lying between them. Germline assignment: CDR1 MNHNS and CDR2 SASEGT. This CDR3 reads CASSEAPASYGYTF. CDR3 nucleotide sequence: TGTGCCAGCAGTGAAGCGCCAGCTTCCTATGGCTACACCTTC.